This entry is about one T cell receptor (beta chain). This CDR3 is built from 14 residues. Germline assignment: CDR1 MNHEY and CDR2 SVGAGI. The V end was cut by 0 bases, the J end by 3 bases, with 8 bases between. At a deep level, the assay was run. Only in-frame clones appear in the TCRdb table, and some are missing; sequencing was by immunoSEQ multiplex PCR. In the table there are about 460,000 clones, roughly three quarters of which are singletons. The data originate from a study of shared clonotypes between healthy human individuals. Healthy HIV-negative adults without recent acute infections or vaccinations served as donors. Caucasian adults living in Nashville, Tennessee, provided all samples.

This sequence was found in a woman aged 40-49 years in good health. Some clones in this sample may be carry-over from other donors' samples. The gene calls are TRBV6-5 and TRBJ1-2, with no clear D. Sequences were obtained from PBMCs. In DNA, the CDR3 is TGTGCCAGCAGTTACTCTGGAGATCACTATGGCTACACCTTC. The encoded protein is CASSYSGDHYGYTF.